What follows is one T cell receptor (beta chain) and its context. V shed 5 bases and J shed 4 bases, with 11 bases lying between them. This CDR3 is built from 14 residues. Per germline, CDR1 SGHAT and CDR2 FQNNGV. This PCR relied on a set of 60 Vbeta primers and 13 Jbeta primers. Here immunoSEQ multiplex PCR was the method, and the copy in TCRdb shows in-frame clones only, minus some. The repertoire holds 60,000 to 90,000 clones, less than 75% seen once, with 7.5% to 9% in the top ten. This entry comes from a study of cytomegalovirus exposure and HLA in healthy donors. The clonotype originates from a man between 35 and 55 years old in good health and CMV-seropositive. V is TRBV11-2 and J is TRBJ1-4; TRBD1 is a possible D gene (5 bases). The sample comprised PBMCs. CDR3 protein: CASSRWGVNEKLFF. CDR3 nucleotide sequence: TGTGCCAGCAGCCGGTGGGGGGTTAATGAAAAACTGTTTTTT.